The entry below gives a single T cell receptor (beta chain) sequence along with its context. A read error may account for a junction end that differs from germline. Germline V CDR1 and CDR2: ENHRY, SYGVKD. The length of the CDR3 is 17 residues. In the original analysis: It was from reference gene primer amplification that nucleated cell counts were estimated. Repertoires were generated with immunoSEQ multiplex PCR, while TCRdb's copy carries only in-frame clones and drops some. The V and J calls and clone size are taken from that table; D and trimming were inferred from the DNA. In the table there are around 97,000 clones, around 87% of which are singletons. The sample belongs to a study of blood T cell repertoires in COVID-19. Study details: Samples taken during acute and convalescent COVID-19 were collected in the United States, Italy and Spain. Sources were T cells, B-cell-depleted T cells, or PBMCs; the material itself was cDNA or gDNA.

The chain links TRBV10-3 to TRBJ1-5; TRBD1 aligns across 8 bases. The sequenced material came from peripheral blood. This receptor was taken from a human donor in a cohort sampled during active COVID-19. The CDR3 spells CAISESSGGGGNQPRHF. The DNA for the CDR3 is TGTGCCATCAGTGAGTCGTCAGGGGGCGGGGGCAATCAGCCCCGGCATTTT.